This T cell receptor (beta chain) was captured by sequencing in a study of shared clonotypes between healthy human individuals. General study findings and limits: On the whole, naive subsets had larger estimated richness than memory subsets had. Clonotypes which were not shared had lower generation probabilities than clonotypes that all four donors shared.

This CDR3 region has 13 residues. The germline V gene encodes CDR1 SGHDN and CDR2 FVKESK. Deletions cut 2 bases from V and 0 bases from J, with 5 bases between. Clones were sequenced by immunoSEQ multiplex PCR, and TCRdb holds only the in-frame ones, with some missing. The table shows about 2 million clones, with about 95% occurring only once. Terminally differentiated effector memory CD45RA+ cells were excluded from the naive CD8 cells, which were CD45RO-negative and positively selected for CCR7. Comment on this clone: Its specificity is unknown. At the DNA level, this CDR3 is encoded by other sequences in the same sample as well.

The sequence came from a man aged 18 to 29 in good health. The sequenced sample was naive CD8+ T cells sorted from blood. The chain is built from TRBV14 and TRBJ2-7; D is unresolved. CDR3 loop: CASSQTGSYEQYF. CDR3 bases: TGTGCCAGCAGCCAAACTGGCTCCTACGAGCAGTACTTC. The variable domain in full, with the rest retrieved from reference TRBV14 and TRBJ2-7, is EAGVTQFPSHSVIEKGQTVTLRCDPISGHDNLYWYRRVMGKEIKFLLHFVKESKQDESGMPNNRFLAERTGGTYSTLKVQPAELEDSGVYFCASSQTGSYEQYFGPGTRLTVT.